Each of the 12 T cell receptor beta chains below was sequenced from the same sample in a study of CD8+CD57+ T cells in acquired aplastic anemia. Both TCR beta VDJ combination and CDR3 sequence profiling were carried out. Genomic DNA was the template for this profiling. TCRdb re-analysed the reads in MiXCR, keeping a single row per CDR3 protein. The profile shows 150,000 or so distinct CDR3 sequences, around 60% of them singletons. The sequenced material came from sorted CD4+, CD8+, or CD8+CD57+ T cells (not recorded which) from PBMCs. Receptors originate from a human donor in good health.

In nucleotides, the CDR3 is TGTGCCAGCAGTTTACAGGGAGAGGCCTACGAGCAGTACTTC. Its protein product is CASSLQGEAYEQYF. The genes are TRBV28 and TRBJ2-7; D could derive from TRBD1 or TRBD2 (5 bases each). V lost 2 bases and J 2 bases, leaving 10 bases between the germline ends. The CDR3 consists of 14 residues. The germline V gene has CDR1 MDHEN and CDR2 SYDVKM. Combining the CDR3 with reference TRBV28 and TRBJ2-7 gives the whole variable domain DVKVTQSSRYLVKRTGEKVFLECVQDMDHENMFWYRQDPGLGLRLIYFSYDVKMKEKGDIPEGYSVSREKKERFSLILESASTNQTSMYLCASSLQGEAYEQYFGPGTRLTVT.

The chain has TRBV7-8 and TRBJ2-6, with D perhaps TRBD1 (6 bases). With 5 bases removed from V and 2 bases from J, the gap between germline ends came to 16 bases. Germline-derived CDR1 and CDR2 are SGHVS and FQNEAQ. The CDR3 runs to 17 residues. The chain's CDR3 is CASSPDGQWTGANVLTF. The CDR3 nucleotides read TGTGCCAGCAGCCCGGACGGACAGTGGACTGGGGCCAACGTCCTGACTTTC.

This clonotype was observed many times. The chain recombines TRBV7-9 with TRBJ1-1; D not resolved. This CDR3 spans 12 amino acids. The V end was cut by 5 bases, the J end by 1 base, with 5 bases between. Germline V gives CDR1 SEHNR, CDR2 FQNEAQ (reference sequence). CDR3 DNA sequence: TGTGCCAGCAGCCAACAGAACACTGAAGCTTTCTTT. As protein: CASSQQNTEAFF. Together with reference TRBV7-9 and TRBJ1-1, the CDR3 gives the full variable domain: DTGVSQNPRHKITKRGQNVTFRCDPISEHNRLYWYRQTLGQGPEFLTYFQNEAQLEKSRLLSDRFSAERPKGSFSTLEIQRTEQGDSAMYLCASSQQNTEAFFGQGTRLTVV.

To note about this clonotype: This may stem from a read error, because a much larger clone lies one nucleotide away. The rearrangement uses TRBV12-3 or TRBV12-4 and TRBJ2-1; D remains unclear. This CDR3 is 14 amino acids long. V lost 7 bases and J lost 3, with 13 bases in between. The DNA of the CDR3 is TGTGCCAGCACCCGACCGGAACACTACAATGAGCAGTTCTTC. Translating it yields CASTRPEHYNEQFF.

V gene TRBV30 combines with J gene TRBJ1-2, with D possibly TRBD1 on 6 matching bases. The V gene's germline CDR1 is GTSNPN and CDR2 SVGIG (reference sequence). Trimming removed 3 bases at V and 4 bases at J, with 18 bases between. The CDR3 is 15 residues long. The CDR3 sequence is CAWSVRGQSAYGYTF. CDR3 in DNA: TGTGCCTGGAGCGTACGAGGACAGTCGGCCTATGGCTACACCTTC.

V usage is TRBV24-1 and J usage is TRBJ1-5, with D possibly matching TRBD1 (5 bases). CDR1 and CDR2 from the germline V gene are KGHDR and SFDVKD. V lost 2 bases to trimming and J lost 0 bases, with 16 bases between them. This CDR3 is built from 18 residues. CDR3 in DNA: TGTGCCACCAGTGATTCAGAAACGGGGGATCTTAGCAATCAGCCCCAGCATTTT. It encodes CATSDSETGDLSNQPQHF.

Points on this clonotype: This may be a read error, as it is one base from a much larger clone. This chain links TRBV12-3 or TRBV12-4 with TRBJ1-2; 7 positions match TRBD1. With V trimmed by 5 bases and J by 3 bases, 12 bases remained unmatched. The CDR3 sequence is 16 residues long. CDR3 in amino acids: CASSPETGPPDYGYTF. DNA for the CDR3: TGTGCCAGCAGTCCAGAGACAGGGCCTCCGGACTATGGCTACACCTTC.

This clonotype occurred a few times. V is TRBV25-1 and J is TRBJ1-1; D is undetermined. Germline V gene sequence: CDR1 MGHDK, CDR2 SYGVNS. This CDR3 comprises 13 residues. V gave up 6 bases and J gave up 6 bases, with 14 bases separating them. The CDR3 sequence: CASSISRYAEAFF. The CDR3 region has the DNA TGTGCCAGCAGCATTTCCCGTTACGCTGAAGCTTTCTTT.

The rearrangement uses TRBV13 and TRBJ1-6; D uncertain. Germline-derived CDR1 and CDR2 are PRHDT and FYEKMQ (reference sequence). CDR3 size: 13 residues. The ends were cut back, 5 bases at V and 10 bases at J, with 12 bases in the middle. The DNA for the CDR3 is TGTGCCAGCAGCCCAAACGGCCTCTCACCCCTCCACTTT. This encodes CASSPNGLSPLHF.

Worth noting for this clonotype: With a much larger clone just one base away, this may be a read error. The chain recombines TRBV11-3 with TRBJ2-1; D remains unclear. The CDR3 runs 15 residues. Germline CDR1 SGHNT, CDR2 YENEEA. In nucleotides, the CDR3 is TGTGCCAGCAGCCCCGGTTGGAGAGCATACAATGAGCAGCTCTTC. Translated, it gives CASSPGWRAYNEQLF.

This clonotype was detected once. The gene calls are TRBV2 and TRBJ2-3, with D perhaps TRBD1 (6 bases). The germline V gene encodes CDR1 SNHLY and CDR2 FYNNEI. The CDR3 totals 15 residues. V gave up 5 bases and J gave up 6 bases, with 18 bases separating them. Here the CDR3 DNA reads TGTGCCAGCAGTTTTACCGCTCCAAGGGGGGATACGCAGTATTTT. Translated, it gives CASSFTAPRGDTQYF.

This clonotype has a count of ten or more. The chain links TRBV2 to TRBJ2-5, with TRBD2 matching over 12 bases. Germline CDR1 reads SNHLY; CDR2 reads FYNNEI. This CDR3 has 15 amino acids. V shed 8 bases, J shed 5 bases, and the junction held 9 bases outside the gene matches. The CDR3 loop is CASRLAGGWEETQYF. CDR3 coding DNA: TGTGCCAGCCGGCTAGCGGGAGGGTGGGAGGAGACCCAGTACTTC. The entire variable domain, with the rest obtained from reference TRBV2 and TRBJ2-5, is as follows: EPEVTQTPSHQVTQMGQEVILRCVPISNHLYFYWYRQILGQKVEFLVSFYNNEISEKSEIFDDQFSVERPDGSNFTLKIRSTKLEDSAMYFCASRLAGGWEETQYFGPGTRLLVL.